The table lists the clone carrying this TCR beta chain with a few counts. Its cognate antigen is unknown. The data were obtained in a study of blood T cells in healthy people across ages. Regarding the study as a whole: Comparison with aged donors showed that long-lived donors had more naive CD4+ cells and higher diversity.

The second PCR ran about 6 to 12 cycles with a sample-barcoded 5' primer and J-beta primers. All samples gave at least 2.5 million CDR3-containing paired-end reads. TCRdb analysed the 5' RACE reads with MiXCR anew, one entry per CDR3 protein. The sample holds about 1.5 million distinct CDR3 sequences, approximately 43% seen once. The TCR sequence derives from a woman aged 18 to 35 in good health. The specimen sequenced was blood.

The chain's CDR3 is CASSYSYGGPEAFF. CDR3 coding DNA: TGTGCCAGCAGTTACTCCTACGGGGGCCCTGAAGCTTTCTTT. The chain carries TRBV6-5 and TRBJ1-1; D is perhaps TRBD1 (6 bases). CDR1 and CDR2 (germline): MNHEY, SVGAGI. The CDR3 is 14 residues long. The V end was cut by 0 bases, the J end by 6 bases, with 11 bases between.